The clone carrying this TCR beta chain was seen just once. This sample was taken from a study of shared clonotypes between healthy human individuals. Generated by immunoSEQ multiplex PCR, the TCRdb table keeps only in-frame clones and is missing some. In the table there are approximately 1.5 million clones, 98% of which are singletons. The CDR3 loop spans 14 amino acids. The germline CDR1 and CDR2 sequences are LNHDA and SQIVND (reference sequence). V dropped 8 bases and J dropped 5; count of bases not matched to a gene: 7. The receptor was derived from a young man in good health. This chain connects TRBV19 to TRBJ2-3, with 10 bases that match TRBD2. The sequenced sample was naive CD4+ T cells sorted from blood. Specified subset: CD45RA+ positively selected. The CDR3 spells CASALAGVVDTQYF. The CDR3, as DNA: TGTGCCAGTGCTCTAGCGGGAGTAGTAGATACGCAGTATTTT.